Described below is a single T cell receptor beta chain sequence and its context. As yet, its antigen is unknown. The sample originates from a study of early T cells in non-severe SARS-CoV-2 infection. In the study overall: Bulk RNA isolated from unsorted whole blood underwent sequencing; chains were not paired.

Attachment of unique molecular identifiers to individual cDNA molecules was performed. Via MiXCR, TCRdb re-called the 5' RACE reads, giving one row per CDR3 protein. The data hold about 50,000 distinct CDR3 sequences, with roughly a tenth observed a single time. The CDR3 runs to 14 residues. V gave up 3 bases and J gave up 1 base, with 8 bases separating them. From germline, CDR1 is MDHEN and CDR2 SYDVKM. Study-wide results and limits: Lookups in VDJdb leaned toward anti-spike CD8 responses and missed private and CD4 specificities.

The chain uses TRBV28 and TRBJ2-3; a possible D gene is TRBD2 (7 bases). The source material was whole blood, sampled at baseline. This TCR was sampled from an adult who was a healthcare worker with PCR-confirmed SARS-CoV-2 infection or an uninfected control (not recorded which). The CDR3 is CASSLGGRTDTQYF. Written as DNA, the CDR3 is TGTGCCAGCAGTTTGGGGGGGCGCACAGATACGCAGTATTTT.